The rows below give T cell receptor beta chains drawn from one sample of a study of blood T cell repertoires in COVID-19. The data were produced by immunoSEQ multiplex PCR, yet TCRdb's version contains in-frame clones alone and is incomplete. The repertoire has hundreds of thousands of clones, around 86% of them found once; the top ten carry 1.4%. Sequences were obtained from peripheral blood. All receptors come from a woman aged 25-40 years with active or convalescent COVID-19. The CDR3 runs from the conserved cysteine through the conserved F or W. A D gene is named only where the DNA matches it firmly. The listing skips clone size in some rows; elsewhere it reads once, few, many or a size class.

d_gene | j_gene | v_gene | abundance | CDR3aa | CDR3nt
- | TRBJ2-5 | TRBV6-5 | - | CASTPRGGGETQYF | TGTGCCAGCACCCCTCGAGGGGGTGGTGAGACCCAGTACTTC
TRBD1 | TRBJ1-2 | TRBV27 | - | CASSLTGTGYGYTF | TGTGCCAGCAGTCTAACCGGGACAGGCTATGGCTACACCTTC
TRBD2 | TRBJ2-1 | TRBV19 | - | CASHIAGRSYNEQFF | TGTGCCAGCCACATAGCGGGACGATCCTACAATGAGCAGTTCTTC
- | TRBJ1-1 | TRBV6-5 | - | CASSYRTDPNTEAFF | TGTGCCAGCAGTTATAGGACAGATCCGAACACTGAAGCTTTCTTT
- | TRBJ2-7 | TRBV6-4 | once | CASKTASSGVREQYF | TGTGCCAGCAAGACCGCCTCCTCAGGGGTCCGCGAGCAGTACTTC
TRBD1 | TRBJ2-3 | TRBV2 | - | CASRPTGDTDTQYF | TGTGCCAGCCGCCCGACAGGGGACACAGATACGCAGTATTTT
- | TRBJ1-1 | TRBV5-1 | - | CASSAPGGSLVNTEAFF | TGCGCCAGCAGCGCCCCGGGGGGCTCACTTGTGAACACTGAAGCTTTCTTT
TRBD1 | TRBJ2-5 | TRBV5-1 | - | CASSFEGQGGETQYF | TGCGCCAGCAGCTTCGAGGGACAGGGAGGGGAGACCCAGTACTTC
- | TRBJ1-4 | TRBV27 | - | CASTRRAATNEKLFF | TGTGCCAGCACCCGGAGAGCTGCAACTAATGAAAAACTGTTTTTT
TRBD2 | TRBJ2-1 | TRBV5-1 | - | CASSLVSGTYNEQFF | TGCGCCAGCAGCTTGGTTAGCGGGACATACAATGAGCAGTTCTTC
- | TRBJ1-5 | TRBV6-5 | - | CASSNSAGSNQPQHF | TGTGCCAGCAGTAACTCAGCAGGGAGCAATCAGCCCCAGCATTTT
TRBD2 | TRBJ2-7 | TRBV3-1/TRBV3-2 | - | CASSPPGASGVYEQYF | TGTGCCAGCAGCCCCCCCGGGGCTAGCGGGGTCTACGAGCAGTACTTC
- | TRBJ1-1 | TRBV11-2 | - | CASSPAGDRTEAFF | TGTGCCAGCAGTCCTGCAGGGGATCGGACTGAAGCTTTCTTT
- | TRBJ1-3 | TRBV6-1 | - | CASSESRNTIYF | TGTGCCAGCAGTGAATCAAGAAACACCATATATTTT
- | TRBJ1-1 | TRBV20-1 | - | CSASPRRAEAFF | TGCAGTGCTAGTCCTCGGAGGGCCGAAGCTTTCTTT
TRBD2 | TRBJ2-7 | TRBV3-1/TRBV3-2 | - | CASSQGAGGLEQYF | TGTGCCAGCAGCCAGGGTGCGGGGGGGCTCGAGCAGTACTTC
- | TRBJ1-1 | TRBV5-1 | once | CASSVTGMNTEAFF | TGCGCCAGCAGCGTGACAGGTATGAACACTGAAGCTTTCTTT
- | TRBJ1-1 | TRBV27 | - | CASSPLPGQGGLDTEAFF | TGTGCCAGCAGTCCCCTCCCGGGACAAGGTGGGTTGGACACTGAAGCTTTCTTT
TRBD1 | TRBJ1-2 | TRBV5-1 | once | CASSLSGQGGGYTF | TGCGCCAGCAGCTTGTCGGGCCAGGGGGGTGGCTACACCTTC
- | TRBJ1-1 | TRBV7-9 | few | CASSLAAGDTEAFF | TGTGCCAGCAGCTTAGCTGCCGGAGACACTGAAGCTTTCTTT
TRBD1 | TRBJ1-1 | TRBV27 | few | CASSASSGGAFF | TGTGCCAGCAGTGCCTCATCAGGGGGGGCTTTCTTT
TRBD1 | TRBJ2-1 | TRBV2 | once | CASRPGTGGWNEQFF | TGTGCCAGCAGGCCCGGGACAGGGGGTTGGAATGAGCAGTTCTTC
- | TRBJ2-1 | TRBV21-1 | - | CASSKVDSGRAENEQFF | TGTGCCAGCAGCAAAGTTGATAGCGGGAGGGCGGAGAATGAGCAGTTCTTC
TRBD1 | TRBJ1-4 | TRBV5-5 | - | CASLKGDSFATNEKLFF | TGTGCCAGCCTTAAGGGGGACAGCTTTGCAACTAATGAAAAACTGTTTTTT
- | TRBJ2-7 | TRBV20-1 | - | CSARQSYEQYF | TGCAGTGCTAGACAGTCTTACGAGCAGTACTTC
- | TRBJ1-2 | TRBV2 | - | CAINSGRSNYGYTF | TGTGCCATAAACTCCGGGAGGTCAAACTATGGCTACACCTTC
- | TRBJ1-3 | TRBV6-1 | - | CASSEAGHGSHGNTIYF | TGTGCCAGCAGTGAGGCCGGACATGGTTCGCATGGAAACACCATATATTTT
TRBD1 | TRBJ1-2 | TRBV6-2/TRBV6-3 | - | CASSLGQGNYGYTF | TGTGCCAGCAGCTTGGGACAGGGGAACTATGGCTACACCTTC
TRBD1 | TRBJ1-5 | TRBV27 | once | CASSLSVQGVGQPQHF | TGTGCCAGCAGTTTATCTGTACAGGGGGTCGGGCAGCCCCAGCATTTT
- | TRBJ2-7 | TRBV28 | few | CASSSAGDYYEQYF | TGTGCCAGCAGCTCGGCAGGCGACTACTACGAGCAGTACTTC
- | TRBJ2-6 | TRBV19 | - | CASSLVQGSFGANVLTF | TGTGCCAGTAGTTTAGTACAGGGTAGCTTTGGGGCCAACGTCCTGACTTTC
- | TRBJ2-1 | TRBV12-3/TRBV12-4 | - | CASSPSYEQFF | TGTGCCAGCAGTCCTAGCTATGAGCAGTTCTTC
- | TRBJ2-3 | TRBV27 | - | CASSFAGTSTDTQYF | TGTGCCAGCAGTTTTGCGGGAACTAGCACAGATACGCAGTATTTT
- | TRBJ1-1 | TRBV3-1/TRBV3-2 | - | CASSQGGTEAFF | TGTGCCAGCAGCCAGGGGGGCACTGAAGCTTTCTTT
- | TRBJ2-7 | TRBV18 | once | CASSPSSRRAYEQYF | TGTGCCAGCTCACCCAGCTCCAGGCGGGCCTACGAGCAGTACTTC
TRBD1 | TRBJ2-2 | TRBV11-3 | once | CASSLRTGNTGELFF | TGTGCCAGCAGCTTACGGACAGGGAACACCGGGGAGCTGTTTTTT
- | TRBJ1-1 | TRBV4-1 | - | CASSQALTGNTEAFF | TGCGCCAGCAGCCAAGCGTTGACAGGGAACACTGAAGCTTTCTTT
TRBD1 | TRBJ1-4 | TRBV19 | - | CASRQPGQGPEKLFF | TGTGCCAGTAGACAGCCGGGACAGGGGCCTGAAAAACTGTTTTTT
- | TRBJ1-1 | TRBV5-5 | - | CASSFPQGKAEAFF | TGTGCCAGCAGCTTTCCCCAGGGGAAGGCTGAAGCTTTCTTT
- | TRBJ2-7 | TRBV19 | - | CASSTTGSPYEQYF | TGTGCCAGTAGTACCACAGGTTCCCCCTACGAGCAGTACTTC
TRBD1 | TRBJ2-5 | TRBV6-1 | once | CASSELGQVGQETQYF | TGTGCCAGCAGTGAACTAGGACAGGTCGGCCAAGAGACCCAGTACTTC
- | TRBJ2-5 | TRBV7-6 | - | CASSLAGAGTYQETQYF | TGTGCCAGCAGCTTGGCGGGGGCAGGGACGTACCAAGAGACCCAGTACTTC
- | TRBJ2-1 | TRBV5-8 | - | CASLPGPGRNNEQFF | TGTGCCAGCCTACCCGGCCCGGGGAGAAACAATGAGCAGTTCTTC
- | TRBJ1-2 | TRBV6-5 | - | CASSPRGGPKYGYTF | TGTGCCAGCAGCCCCCGGGGGGGACCTAAGTATGGCTACACCTTC
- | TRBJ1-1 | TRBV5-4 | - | CASSFSGGRMNTEAFF | TGTGCCAGCAGCTTCAGCGGTGGGAGGATGAACACTGAAGCTTTCTTT
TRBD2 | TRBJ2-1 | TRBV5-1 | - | CASSSRTSGGGGEQFF | TGCGCCAGCAGCTCACGGACTAGCGGGGGAGGGGGAGAGCAGTTCTTC
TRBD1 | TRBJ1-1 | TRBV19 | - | CASTVTGGSGEAFF | TGTGCCAGTACCGTGACAGGGGGGAGCGGTGAAGCTTTCTTT
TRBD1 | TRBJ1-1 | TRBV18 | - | CASSPQDRGTEAFF | TGTGCCAGCTCACCACAAGACAGGGGGACTGAAGCTTTCTTT
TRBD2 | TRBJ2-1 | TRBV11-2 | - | CASSLGWRGGNEQFF | TGTGCCAGCAGCTTAGGCTGGCGGGGGGGGAATGAGCAGTTCTTC
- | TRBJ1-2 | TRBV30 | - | CAWSVLSGHYGYTF | TGTGCCTGGAGTGTACTTTCGGGTCACTATGGCTACACCTTC
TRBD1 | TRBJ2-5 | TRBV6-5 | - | CASSYRTGERAQYF | TGTGCCAGCAGTTACAGGACAGGAGAGAGGGCCCAGTACTTC